Listed below are T cell receptor beta chains from one sample, sequenced in a study of T cells in Graves' hyperthyroidism and ophthalmopathy. TCRdb itself ran the multiplex PCR reads through MiXCR, one entry per CDR3 protein. The sample has a few hundred thousand distinct CDR3 sequences, 20% to 25% seen once. The material sequenced was blood. The receptor source for this set is a woman in her 70s with Graves' ophthalmopathy. The CDR3 runs from the conserved cysteine through the conserved F or W. The D gene is left open where the match is weak. The size field is filled for only some rows; it gives once, few, many or a size class.

many | TRBJ1-1 | - | TRBV30 | TGTGCCTGGAGTGTACACAGGTCTAAGGAAGCTTTCTTT | CAWSVHRSKEAFF
- | TRBJ2-7 | TRBD2 | TRBV6-2/TRBV6-3 | TGTGCCAGCTCGAAGGGACTAGCCGGGGAGCAGTACTTC | CASSKGLAGEQYF
- | TRBJ2-2 | TRBD2 | TRBV5-1 | TGCGCCAGCAGCCCAGTAGCGGGATCGAGCACCGGGGAGCTGTTTTTT | CASSPVAGSSTGELFF
few | TRBJ2-1 | - | TRBV7-9 | TGTGCCAGCAGCTTATACGATTTGCAGTTCTTC | CASSLYDLQFF
- | TRBJ1-4 | - | TRBV29-1 | TGCAGCGTTGAAGCAGGGTTCGAAAAACTGTTTTTT | CSVEAGFEKLFF
many | TRBJ2-1 | - | TRBV7-3 | TGTGCCAGCAGCTCCCTCCCTGGGGATGAGCAGTTCTTC | CASSSLPGDEQFF
- | TRBJ2-7 | TRBD1 | TRBV6-5 | TGTGCCAGCAGTTACGCCACCCCCGGGACAGGAGCCTACGAGCAGTACTTC | CASSYATPGTGAYEQYF
many | TRBJ2-3 | - | TRBV30 | TGTGCCTGTCGTCTAGGTTTCAACACAGATACGCAGTATTTT | CACRLGFNTDTQYF
- | TRBJ2-5 | - | TRBV5-1 | TGCGCCAGCAGCTCTACAGGGAGTTCAGAGACCCAGTACTTC | CASSSTGSSETQYF
few | TRBJ2-7 | TRBD2 | TRBV20-1 | TGCAGTGCTAGAGTGGGCGGGAGCCCCTACGAGCAGTACTTC | CSARVGGSPYEQYF
many | TRBJ2-7 | TRBD2 | TRBV7-9 | TGTGCCAGCAGCTCCGCGGGGGGGGGCTACGAGCAGTACTTC | CASSSAGGGYEQYF
many | TRBJ1-1 | - | TRBV12-3/TRBV12-4 | TGTGCCAGCACCCCGAAGACAGGGAACACTGAAGCTTTCTTT | CASTPKTGNTEAFF
many | TRBJ2-7 | - | TRBV14 | TGTGCCAGCAGCCGCCGAGGCGCCGGGAGCTCCTACGAGCAGTACTTC | CASSRRGAGSSYEQYF
- | TRBJ2-5 | - | TRBV7-2 | TGTGCCAGCAGCCCCGCCGCACGGGCAGAGACCCAGTACTTC | CASSPAARAETQYF